This entry lists 18 T cell receptor beta chains sequenced from one sample in a study of CD8+ T cells in alopecia areata. The treatment: oral pan-JAK inhibitor, 5-10 mg twice daily. RNA extraction and reverse transcription yielded cDNA as sequencing template. Here immunoSEQ multiplex PCR was the method, and the copy in TCRdb shows in-frame clones only, minus some. Of about 150,000 clones in the sample, roughly 65% were seen once. The sequencing used CD4+ T cells sorted from blood, collected at week 4, from a patient treated with tofacitinib. The receptors were sampled from a human donor with alopecia areata.

A word on this clone: This specimen includes other DNA sequences encoding the same CDR3. CDR3 bases: TGCGCCAGCAGCTTGGGGCAGAGGAACACTGAAGCTTTCTTT. Translating gives CASSLGQRNTEAFF. The chain links TRBV5-1 to TRBJ1-1; unclear D gene. The CDR3 is made up of 14 amino acids. In germline, CDR1 is SGHRS, CDR2 YFSETQ. V lost 0 bases and J lost 1, with 7 bases in between.

V and J are TRBV30 and TRBJ2-2; D unresolved. Deletions cut 0 bases from V and 5 bases from J, with 7 bases between. This CDR3 is 13 amino acids long. Germline loops: CDR1 GTSNPN, CDR2 SVGIG (reference sequence). The CDR3 coding sequence is TGTGCCTGGAGTGTACTACTAACCGGGGAGCTGTTTTTT. Residues: CAWSVLLTGELFF.

The chain couples TRBV7-3 to TRBJ2-3; 8 bases are shared with TRBD1. Trimming removed 6 bases from V and 4 bases from J; junction bases left unmatched: 9. This CDR3 contains 15 residues. From germline, CDR1 is SGHTA and CDR2 FQGTGA. In DNA form, the CDR3 reads TGTGCCAGCAGTCTGGACAGGGTCCCCCCAGATACGCAGTATTTT. Amino acids: CASSLDRVPPDTQYF.

This chain uses TRBV7-4 with TRBJ2-7; D unresolved. With 1 base removed from V and 2 bases from J, the gap between germline ends came to 12 bases. The CDR3 length is 15 residues. The germline V gene has CDR1 SGHVT and CDR2 SQSDAQ. In nucleotides, the CDR3 is TGTGCCAGCAGCTTAGGGCTAAAGAAAACCTACGAGCAGTACTTC. This codes for CASSLGLKKTYEQYF. Full variable domain (outside the CDR3, taken from reference TRBV7-4 and TRBJ2-7): GAGVSQSPRYKVAKRGRDVALRCDSISGHVTLYWYRQTLGQGSEVLTYSQSDAQRDKSGRPSGRFSAERPERSVSTLKIQRTEQGDSAVYLCASSLGLKKTYEQYFGPGTRLTVT.

The chain combines TRBV23-1 with TRBJ1-5, with 7 bases that match TRBD1. TRBV23-1 is known as an ORF, though its function is uncertain. V lost 6 bases and J lost 0; bases outside the gene matches: 5. There are 15 residues in the CDR3. The CDR3 DNA is TGCGCCAGCAGCCCCGGGACAGATAGCAATCAGCCCCAGCATTTT. It is translated as CASSPGTDSNQPQHF.

V and J are TRBV5-6 and TRBJ1-2; D unresolved. Germline V gene data show CDR1 as SGHDT and CDR2 as YYEEEE. CDR3 length: 13 residues. V was clipped by 2 bases and J by 8 bases, with 13 bases between them. CDR3 region: CASSLVSLAGYTF. In DNA, the CDR3 is TGTGCCAGCAGCTTAGTGAGCCTGGCCGGCTACACCTTC.

CDR3 DNA: TGTGCCAGCAGCTCCCCCGCGGGATACAATGAGCAGTTCTTC. Its translation: CASSSPAGYNEQFF. The V and J genes are TRBV7-3 and TRBJ2-1, with D tentatively TRBD2 (6 bases). The germline V gene encodes CDR1 SGHTA and CDR2 FQGTGA. V was clipped by 4 bases and J by 4 bases, with 11 bases between them. The CDR3 is made up of 14 amino acids.

The J gene is TRBJ1-1, the V gene TRBV5-4; D perhaps matches TRBD1 (6 bases). Trimming removed 3 bases at V and 3 bases at J, with 9 bases between. Germline-derived CDR1 and CDR2 are SGHNT and YYREEE (reference sequence). The CDR3 length is 13 residues. CDR3 in DNA: TGTGCCAGCAGCTGGGGGCCTGACACTGAAGCTTTCTTT. Residues: CASSWGPDTEAFF.

This rearrangement joins TRBV29-1 to TRBJ1-4; TRBD1 is a possible D gene (6 bases). V lost 7 bases, J lost 5 bases, and 11 bases lay in between. CDR1 and CDR2 (germline): SQVTM, ANQGSEA. The CDR3 totals 12 residues. The CDR3 bases are TGCAGCGCGGGGGGCTTAAATGAAAAACTGTTTTTT. It translates to CSAGGLNEKLFF. Full variable domain (rest looked up from reference TRBV29-1 and TRBJ1-4): SAVISQKPSRDICQRGTSLTIQCQVDSQVTMMFWYRQQPGQSLTLIATANQGSEATYESGFVIDKFPISRPNLTFSTLTVSNMSPEDSSIYLCSAGGLNEKLFFGSGTQLSVL.

This clone was detected only a few times. The chain recombines TRBV29-1 with TRBJ2-7; 7 positions agree with TRBD2. J gave up 10 bases and V 7 bases, and 13 bases lay outside the gene matches. Germline CDR1 reads SQVTM; CDR2 reads ANQGSEA. The CDR3 length is 12 residues. The CDR3 DNA follows: TGCAGCGGCGGGGGACTCGGCGAACTCCAGTACTTC. It is translated as CSGGGLGELQYF.

The V call is TRBV4-2, the J call TRBJ1-2; weak D call: TRBD1 (6 bases). Germline lookup yields CDR1 LGHNA and CDR2 YNFKEQ. This CDR3 has 15 residues. Trimming removed 1 base at V and 3 bases at J, with 12 bases between. DNA of the CDR3: TGTGCCAGCAGCCAAGCCAGACAGGCCGACTATGGCTACACCTTC. Amino acids: CASSQARQADYGYTF.

This clone was recorded a few times. This chain joins TRBV4-3 and TRBJ1-2; D might be TRBD1 (5 bases). Germline values: CDR1 LGHNA, CDR2 YSLEER. CDR3 length: 15 amino acids. V was pared by 1 base and J by 5 bases, with 14 bases between. CDR3 nucleotides: TGCGCCAGCAGCCAAGTATTAAGGCAGGGTTATGGCTACACCTTC. Residues: CASSQVLRQGYGYTF.

The V gene is TRBV4-1, the J gene TRBJ2-3; TRBD2 agrees at 7 bases. Germline CDR1 and CDR2: MGHRA and YSYEKL. The CDR3 length is 16 residues. The trim removed 0 bases at V and 0 bases at J, leaving 3 bases unmatched. CDR3 coding DNA: TGCGCCAGCAGCCAAGAAGAGCGGGGTAGCACAGATACGCAGTATTTT. It is translated as CASSQEERGSTDTQYF.

This sequence joins TRBV29-1 and TRBJ2-5, with unresolved D. The CDR3 has 13 amino acids. In germline, CDR1 is SQVTM, CDR2 ANQGSEA. V lost 8 bases and J 5 bases, leaving 18 bases between the germline ends. CDR3 coding DNA: TGCAGCTCTCTTAGAGGTTATGGGGAGACCCAGTACTTC. This codes for CSSLRGYGETQYF.

In regard to this clone: Likely a read error: the CDR3 ends without its conserved phenylalanine or tryptophan. It is unclear where the CDR3 begins or ends on the DNA, so no DNA is shown, and the CDR3 is as TCRdb lists it. The CDR3 loop is CASSDRDRDHIN. This rearrangement joins TRBV6-6 to TRBJ1-2; the table's TRBD1 call for D was not verified on the DNA. The CDR3 spans 12 residues, counting both ends. Germline V CDR1 and CDR2: MNHNY, SVGAGI (reference sequence).

The V and J genes are TRBV5-6 and TRBJ1-6; D remains unclear. V was pared by 4 bases and J by 3 bases, with 14 bases between. The CDR3 consists of 16 residues. Germline lookup yields CDR1 SGHDT and CDR2 YYEEEE. Here the CDR3 DNA reads TGTGCCAGCAGCCTAACGGAATATAGCTATAATTCACCCCTCCACTTT. Translating gives CASSLTEYSYNSPLHF.

V usage is TRBV19 and J usage is TRBJ2-5, with 7 bases identical to TRBD2. The germline V gene has CDR1 LNHDA and CDR2 SQIVND (reference sequence). This CDR3 is 13 amino acids long. V gave up 5 bases and J gave up 5 bases; unmatched junction bases: 5. CDR3 amino acids: CASSSTSWETQYF. CDR3 sequence (DNA): TGTGCCAGTAGTTCGACTAGCTGGGAGACCCAGTACTTC.

This rearrangement joins TRBV18 to TRBJ1-2; D uncertain. The CDR3 runs 12 residues. Trimming stripped 4 bases from V and 3 bases from J, with 6 bases between. CDR1 KGHSH and CDR2 LQKENI come from the germline V gene. The CDR3 nucleotides read TGTGCCAGCTCACACGGGGACTATGGCTACACCTTC. It is translated as CASSHGDYGYTF.